These 5 T cell receptor beta chains were sequenced from one sample in a study of T cells in Graves' hyperthyroidism and ophthalmopathy. TCR beta CDR3 region amplification was performed from RNA transcripts. RT-PCR in the first round (using the HTBI primer set) targeted the TCR CDR3. TCRdb ran MiXCR on the multiplex PCR reads and lists one entry per CDR3 protein. The profile shows approximately 690,000 distinct CDR3 sequences, approximately 15% of them singletons. Sequencing was done on a sample of blood. The source is a woman between 45 and 60 years old with Graves' ophthalmopathy.

Ten or more counts support this clonotype. The chain employs TRBV5-1 and TRBJ2-1; D possibly corresponds to TRBD1 (5 bases). The CDR3 spans 13 residues. V was trimmed by 0 bases and J by 8 bases, leaving 9 bases between them. Germline assignment: CDR1 SGHRS and CDR2 YFSETQ. This CDR3 is CASSLAGFDEQFF. In nucleotides, the CDR3 is TGCGCCAGCAGCTTGGCAGGGTTCGATGAGCAGTTCTTC.

This clonotype has at least ten counts. V and J are TRBV9 and TRBJ2-3; the match to TRBD2 covers 7 bases. The CDR3 covers 16 residues. Germline CDR1 SGDLS, CDR2 YYNGEE. V trimming: 0 bases; J trimming: 2 bases; junction bases outside the gene matches: 6. CDR3 nucleotides: TGTGCCAGCAGCGTAGCAGCGGGAATGTCCACAGATACGCAGTATTTT. Translating it yields CASSVAAGMSTDTQYF.

This clonotype was picked up many times. J is TRBJ1-4 and V is TRBV28; tentatively, D is TRBD1 (6 bases). Between the trimmed V and J ends, which lost 7 bases and 7 bases, there was a span of 13 bases. The CDR3 totals 13 residues. Germline assignment: CDR1 MDHEN and CDR2 SYDVKM. CDR3: CASKPTGLEKLFF. CDR3 sequence (DNA): TGTGCCAGCAAACCCACAGGGCTTGAAAAACTGTTTTTT. Combining the CDR3 with reference TRBV28 and TRBJ1-4 gives the whole variable domain DVKVTQSSRYLVKRTGEKVFLECVQDMDHENMFWYRQDPGLGLRLIYFSYDVKMKEKGDIPEGYSVSREKKERFSLILESASTNQTSMYLCASKPTGLEKLFFGSGTQLSVL.

This clonotype was found a few times. The chain combines TRBV4-3 with TRBJ1-6; D gene ambiguous. The germline V and J ends were trimmed by 1 base and 4 bases, with 8 bases remaining between them. Germline CDR1 LGHNA, CDR2 YSLEER. The CDR3 length is 15 residues. The CDR3 nucleotides read TGCGCCAGCAGCCAAGGGAAGGGTTATAATTCACCCCTCCACTTT. Protein product: CASSQGKGYNSPLHF.

This clonotype was seen repeatedly, ten times or more. This chain joins TRBV12-3 or TRBV12-4 and TRBJ1-2; D possibly corresponds to TRBD1 (6 bases). Trimming took off 3 bases at V and 8 bases at J, with 10 bases between the two ends. The CDR3 is 12 amino acids. CDR3 loop: CASSFRGIGYTF. CDR3 DNA: TGTGCCAGCAGTTTTAGGGGGATCGGCTACACCTTC.